Below are 31 T cell receptor beta chains sequenced from a single sample in a study of PD-1 and CTLA-4 blockade in melanoma. Some clones are missing from TCRdb's copy, which holds only in-frame ones; the method was immunoSEQ multiplex PCR. This table holds tens of thousands of clones, about 91% found once. The material was CD8+ T cells from peripheral blood, obtained before anti-PD-1 treatment. Receptors were obtained from a human donor with melanoma.

This chain uses TRBV21-1 with TRBJ1-5; the table's D call, TRBD1, has no DNA check behind it. TRBV21-1 is noted as a pseudogene. This CDR3 has 17 residues. This chain's CDR3 is CASSNSPQGARYQPQHF. Here the CDR3 DNA reads TGTGCCAGCAGCAATTCCCCCCAGGGGGCACGGTATCAGCCCCAGCATTTT.

The chain uses TRBV10-3 and TRBJ2-2; D gene unclear. Germline assignment: CDR1 ENHRY and CDR2 SYGVKD. V was trimmed by 0 bases and J by 6 bases, leaving 5 bases between them. This CDR3 has 13 amino acids. The CDR3 here is CAISESAAGELFF. CDR3 sequence (DNA): TGTGCCATCAGTGAGTCGGCCGCCGGGGAGCTGTTTTTT.

V and J are TRBV5-1 and TRBJ2-1; 13 bases fit TRBD2. J gave up 7 bases and V 5 bases, and 0 bases lay outside the gene matches. CDR1 SGHRS and CDR2 YFSETQ come from the germline V gene. This CDR3 contains 13 residues. The CDR3 here is CASRLAGGNEQFF. CDR3 nucleotides: TGCGCCAGCAGACTAGCGGGGGGGAATGAGCAGTTCTTC.

The J gene is TRBJ2-3, the V gene TRBV5-4; D may match TRBD1 or TRBD2 (5 bases each). CDR3 length: 17 amino acids. The V end lost 4 bases, the J end lost 0 bases, and 18 bases lay between the germline ends. The germline V gene encodes CDR1 SGHNT and CDR2 YYREEE (reference sequence). The CDR3 nucleotides are TGTGCCAGCAGCAAAGGAACCGGGACCGCTAGCACAGATACGCAGTATTTT. It encodes CASSKGTGTASTDTQYF. Full variable domain (missing parts from reference TRBV5-4 and TRBJ2-3): ETGVTQSPTHLIKTRGQQVTLRCSSQSGHNTVSWYQQALGQGPQFIFQYYREEENGRGNFPPRFSGLQFPNYSSELNVNALELDDSALYLCASSKGTGTASTDTQYFGPGTRLTVL.

The V call is TRBV7-3, the J call TRBJ2-1; 9 nucleotides line up with TRBD2. The J segment lost 4 bases and the V segment lost 5 bases, leaving 9 bases of the junction unmatched. The CDR3 length is 16 residues. Germline loops: CDR1 SGHTA, CDR2 FQGTGA. CDR3 DNA sequence: TGTGCCAGCAGCCCCTCTAGCGGGGAGCCTTACAATGAGCAGTTCTTC. This codes for CASSPSSGEPYNEQFF.

V and J are TRBV6-2 or TRBV6-3 and TRBJ2-7; D is unresolved. V dropped 5 bases and J dropped 2 bases, with 25 bases sitting between them. Germline V gene sequence: CDR1 MNHEY, CDR2 SVGEGT. This CDR3 has 18 residues. CDR3 amino acids: CASSGLRTGARLAYEQYF. For the CDR3, the DNA is TGTGCCAGCAGTGGGCTACGGACCGGTGCGAGATTAGCCTACGAGCAGTACTTC.

The V gene is TRBV2, the J gene TRBJ2-7; D is undetermined. Deletions cut 6 bases from V and 1 base from J, with 1 base between. CDR1 is SNHLY, CDR2 FYNNEI, per germline. The CDR3 spans 10 residues. The chain's CDR3 is CASRSYEQYF. The CDR3 DNA sequence: TGTGCCAGCAGGTCCTACGAGCAGTACTTC.

The chain carries TRBV28 and TRBJ1-2; D gene ambiguous. The CDR3 is made up of 11 amino acids. V lost 6 bases and J 1 base, leaving 3 bases between the germline ends. CDR1 is MDHEN and CDR2 is SYDVKM in the germline V gene. Here the CDR3 reads CASRDNYGYTF. The CDR3 DNA follows: TGTGCCAGCAGAGATAACTATGGCTACACCTTC.

For the CDR3, the DNA is TGTGCCAGCAGCTTAGTGCACTCCAACCTAGAGACCCAGTACTTC. Translated: CASSLVHSNLETQYF. The rearrangement links TRBV7-2 to TRBJ2-5; D unresolved. The CDR3 is 15 residues long. Trimming pared 1 base from V and 4 bases from J, leaving 13 bases between. Germline lookup yields CDR1 SGHTA and CDR2 FQGNSA.

This clone was seen more than once but under ten times. The chain couples TRBV7-9 to TRBJ1-2; D is uncertain. The V gene lost 8 bases and the J gene lost 2 bases, with 15 bases spanning the gap. This CDR3 spans 14 amino acids. Germline V CDR1 and CDR2: SEHNR, FQNEAQ (reference sequence). CDR3 DNA sequence: TGTGCCAGCGGTGGTGGTCAGCAAAACTATGGCTACACCTTC. Translated: CASGGGQQNYGYTF. Together with reference TRBV7-9 and TRBJ1-2, the CDR3 gives the full variable domain: DTGVSQNPRHKITKRGQNVTFRCDPISEHNRLYWYRQTLGQGPEFLTYFQNEAQLEKSRLLSDRFSAERPKGSFSTLEIQRTEQGDSAMYLCASGGGQQNYGYTFGSGTRLTVV.

The chain links TRBV5-1 to TRBJ2-5, with a weak D call TRBD1 (6 bases). The length of the CDR3 is 15 residues. Deletions cut 0 bases from V and 5 bases from J, with 14 bases between. Germline lookup yields CDR1 SGHRS and CDR2 YFSETQ. The CDR3 loop reads CASSLGMGAGETQYF. The CDR3 DNA reads TGCGCCAGCAGCTTGGGGATGGGGGCAGGCGAGACCCAGTACTTC.

The genes are TRBV29-1 and TRBJ1-1; no definite D call. The CDR3 length is 11 residues. V lost 4 bases and J 2 bases, leaving 5 bases between the germline ends. CDR1 is SQVTM, CDR2 ANQGSEA, per germline. CDR3 region: CSVGRNTEAFF. The CDR3 region has the DNA TGCAGCGTTGGGAGAAACACTGAAGCTTTCTTT.

The rearrangement joins TRBV15 to TRBJ2-3; the match to TRBD2 covers 9 bases. V gave up 0 bases and J gave up 12 bases; unmatched junction bases: 10. The CDR3 has 15 residues. Germline V gene data show CDR1 as LNHNV and CDR2 as YYDKDF (reference sequence). CDR3: CATSRDLGSGGNQYF. CDR3 in DNA: TGTGCCACCAGCAGAGATCTGGGTAGCGGGGGAAATCAGTATTTT. Complete variable domain (other parts from reference TRBV15 and TRBJ2-3): DAMVIQNPRYQVTQFGKPVTLSCSQTLNHNVMYWYQQKSSQAPKLLFHYYDKDFNNEADTPDNFQSRRPNTSFCFLDIRSPGLGDTAMYLCATSRDLGSGGNQYFGPGTRLTVL.

The rearrangement uses TRBV14 and TRBJ1-2, with 11 bases fitting TRBD1. CDR1 and CDR2 from the germline V gene are SGHDN and FVKESK. The CDR3 has 15 residues. V was clipped by 6 bases and J by 5 bases; unmatched bases: 8. Here the CDR3 reads CASSLPGQGGYGYTF. For the CDR3, the DNA is TGTGCCAGCAGTTTACCGGGACAGGGGGGATATGGCTACACCTTC.

The chain couples TRBV7-9 to TRBJ2-7; TRBD1 or TRBD2 may be the D gene (5 bases each). This CDR3 spans 14 amino acids. Trimming cost V 4 bases and J 0 bases, with 10 bases left between them. Looked up from germline, CDR1 is SEHNR and CDR2 is FQNEAQ (reference sequence). CDR3 DNA sequence: TGTGCCAGCAGCTCCGGGACGGACTCCTACGAGCAGTACTTC. Amino acids: CASSSGTDSYEQYF.

The V call is TRBV19, the J call TRBJ2-7; D not certain. V shed 5 bases and J shed 1 base, with 12 bases lying between them. Germline CDR1 LNHDA, CDR2 SQIVND (reference sequence). CDR3 size: 14 residues. The CDR3 DNA reads TGTGCCAGTAGTCTTAATATAGGGTCCTACGAGCAGTACTTC. Encoded protein: CASSLNIGSYEQYF.

The chain uses TRBV7-6 and TRBJ2-3; 11 bases agree with TRBD2. This CDR3 comprises 17 residues. Germline V gene sequence: CDR1 SGHVS, CDR2 FNYEAQ. After removal of 0 bases from V and 3 bases from J, the junction contained 5 bases not matched to a gene. CDR3 sequence: CASSLATSGGSTDTQYF. CDR3 nucleotide sequence: TGTGCCAGCAGCTTAGCCACTAGCGGGGGATCGACAGATACGCAGTATTTT.

CDR3 sequence (DNA): TGTGCCTGGAGTGTAGGCGTCGAGACTCGCCAATTCAACTACAATGAGCAGTTCTTC. Translating gives CAWSVGVETRQFNYNEQFF. V is TRBV30 and J is TRBJ2-1; D not resolved. Germline CDR1 reads GTSNPN; CDR2 reads SVGIG (reference sequence). V gave up 0 bases and J gave up 3 bases, with 24 bases separating them. The CDR3 extends over 19 amino acids.

The chain has TRBV7-3 and TRBJ2-1; TRBD1 matches at 7 bases. V gave up 3 bases and J gave up 4 bases; unmatched junction bases: 6. CDR3 size: 15 residues. CDR1 SGHTA and CDR2 FQGTGA come from the germline V gene. CDR3 sequence: CASSFRDSPYNEQFF. CDR3 DNA: TGTGCCAGCAGCTTTCGGGACAGTCCTTACAATGAGCAGTTCTTC.

CDR3 in DNA: TGTGCCAGCCTTGGGAAGGGGGGCGATGAGCAGTTCTTC. Its translation is CASLGKGGDEQFF. The V gene is TRBV28, the J gene TRBJ2-1, with D perhaps being TRBD1 or TRBD2 (6 bases each). The V end was cut by 8 bases, the J end by 8 bases, with 16 bases between. Germline values: CDR1 MDHEN, CDR2 SYDVKM. The CDR3 loop spans 13 amino acids.

The chain couples TRBV2 to TRBJ2-1, with 7 bases that match TRBD1. CDR1 and CDR2 (germline): SNHLY, FYNNEI. This CDR3 is built from 15 residues. The junction had 7 bases not matched to a gene; V was cut back by 3 bases and J by 5 bases. The chain's CDR3 is CASSDYRGLDNEQFF. DNA for the CDR3: TGTGCCAGCAGTGACTATAGGGGGCTCGACAATGAGCAGTTCTTC.

The V call is TRBV6-2 or TRBV6-3, the J call TRBJ1-2; D remains unclear. V lost 5 bases and J lost 4, with 17 bases in between. The CDR3 consists of 15 residues. Germline CDR1 reads MNHEY; CDR2 reads SVGEGT. CDR3 bases: TGTGCCAGCAGTCTCGACGGTTCACTCCCCTATGGCTACACCTTC. Its translation: CASSLDGSLPYGYTF.

This clone came up once. Within the sample, other DNA sequences also encode this same CDR3. The J gene is TRBJ2-7, the V gene TRBV5-1; the match to TRBD1 covers 7 bases. The V gene end was trimmed by 4 bases and the J gene end by 2 bases; junction bases not matched to a gene: 3. This CDR3 spans 13 amino acids. Germline V CDR1 and CDR2: SGHRS, YFSETQ. The CDR3 spells CASSPGTAYEQYF. DNA for the CDR3: TGCGCCAGCAGCCCGGGGACAGCCTACGAGCAGTACTTC.

The rearrangement links TRBV25-1 to TRBJ1-1; D gene unclear. Germline assignment: CDR1 MGHDK and CDR2 SYGVNS. Trimming stripped 7 bases from V and 0 bases from J, with 15 bases between. This CDR3 comprises 15 residues. In DNA form, the CDR3 reads TGTGCCAGCACCACGGAGAGGGTGATGAACACTGAAGCTTTCTTT. Translating it yields CASTTERVMNTEAFF.

The chain carries TRBV7-9 and TRBJ2-7; TRBD2 matches at 7 bases. V was clipped by 2 bases and J by 0 bases; unmatched bases: 7. Per the germline V gene, CDR1 is SEHNR and CDR2 is FQNEAQ (reference sequence). This CDR3 is built from 16 residues. CDR3 in amino acids: CASSLKSGAGSYEQYF. CDR3 sequence (DNA): TGTGCCAGCAGCTTAAAAAGCGGGGCCGGCTCCTACGAGCAGTACTTC. The full variable domain, with the rest looked up from reference TRBV7-9 and TRBJ2-7, is DTGVSQNPRHKITKRGQNVTFRCDPISEHNRLYWYRQTLGQGPEFLTYFQNEAQLEKSRLLSDRFSAERPKGSFSTLEIQRTEQGDSAMYLCASSLKSGAGSYEQYFGPGTRLTVT.

This chain links TRBV7-8 with TRBJ1-5; possibly TRBD1 for D (5 bases). V dropped 1 base and J dropped 7 bases, with 8 bases sitting between them. The CDR3 is 13 amino acids. Germline CDR1 SGHVS, CDR2 FQNEAQ. The CDR3 sequence: CASSLGGKQPQHF. For the CDR3, the DNA is TGTGCCAGCAGCTTAGGGGGGAAGCAGCCCCAGCATTTT.

CDR3 region: CASSETGTVAYEQYF. The CDR3 DNA is TGCGCCAGCAGCGAGACCGGGACAGTTGCTTACGAGCAGTACTTC. The chain has TRBV4-1 and TRBJ2-7, with 7 bases fitting TRBD1. CDR3 length: 15 amino acids. J was trimmed by 4 bases and V by 5 bases; bases with no gene match: 11. Germline loops: CDR1 MGHRA, CDR2 YSYEKL.

CDR3 sequence reads: CASSYPGGSTEAFF. CDR3 coding DNA: TGTGCCAGCAGTTACCCAGGGGGCTCCACTGAAGCTTTCTTT. The gene calls are TRBV6-2 or TRBV6-3 and TRBJ1-1; 8 bases are shared with TRBD1. V lost 2 bases and J lost 4; bases outside the gene matches: 3. Germline V gene lookup returns CDR1 MNHEY and CDR2 SVGEGT. This CDR3 contains 14 residues.

The chain combines TRBV12-3 or TRBV12-4 with TRBJ1-1; D perhaps matches TRBD1 (5 bases). CDR3 length: 12 amino acids. Trimming stripped 6 bases from V and 1 base from J, with 6 bases between. The CDR3 loop reads CASRGGNTEAFF. CDR3 bases: TGTGCCAGCAGGGGGGGGAACACTGAAGCTTTCTTT.

This clone was seen a few times. The V gene is TRBV27, the J gene TRBJ1-6; TRBD1 matches at 8 bases. From germline, CDR1 is MNHEY and CDR2 SMNVEV (reference sequence). Trimming at V came to 6 bases and at J to 7 bases, leaving 8 bases not matched to a gene. CDR3 length: 15 residues. CDR3 in DNA: TGTGCCAGCAGGCCAGGGGGCCAGCGGAATTCACCCCTCCACTTT. It translates to CASRPGGQRNSPLHF.

The CDR3 sequence is CASLQGDYGYTF. As DNA, the CDR3 is TGTGCCAGCCTACAGGGGGACTATGGCTACACCTTC. V usage is TRBV28 and J usage is TRBJ1-2; 8 positions agree with TRBD1. This CDR3 region has 12 residues. The V gene's germline CDR1 is MDHEN and CDR2 SYDVKM. V lost 8 bases to trimming and J lost 3 bases; unmatched junction nucleotides: 2.